Sequencing of this T cell receptor (beta chain) was carried out in a study of cytomegalovirus exposure and HLA in healthy donors. Findings and limits, study-wide: It was reportedly the case that the classifier diagnosed cytomegalovirus status with high specificity and sensitivity.

Regarding this clone: The antigen is unknown.

Per the germline V gene, CDR1 is SGHAT and CDR2 is FQNNGV. Germline trimming cut 5 bases from V and 6 bases from J; bases unmatched to any gene: 1. The CDR3 loop spans 12 amino acids. TCRdb keeps only in-frame clones here, not all; method: immunoSEQ multiplex PCR. The sample lists 120,000 or so clones, about nine tenths occurring once. Sequencing was done on a sample of PBMCs. The TCR comes from a woman under 30 in good health and CMV-seronegative. J is TRBJ2-4 and V is TRBV11-2; 7 bases are a match to TRBD2. The CDR3 sequence: CASSPGGNIQYF. The CDR3 DNA reads as TGTGCCAGCAGCCCGGGGGGAAACATTCAGTACTTC.